The source of this T cell receptor beta chain is a study of T cells after somatic rescue of genetic block. This CDR3 has 13 amino acids. V trimming: 2 bases; J trimming: 3 bases; junction bases outside the gene matches: 0. Per the germline V gene, CDR1 is SGHDN and CDR2 is FVKESK. The repertoire was sequenced with immunoSEQ multiplex PCR; TCRdb's copy has only in-frame clones and lacks some. In the table there are under 150,000 clones, 85% to 95% of which are singletons. The V gene is TRBV14, the J gene TRBJ1-2, with TRBD1 matching 7 bases. The sequenced sample was peripheral blood mononuclear cells (PBMCs). The TCR originated in a woman younger than 35. The chain's CDR3 is CASSQTGDYGYTF. The DNA of the CDR3 is TGTGCCAGCAGCCAAACAGGGGACTATGGCTACACCTTC.